This TCR beta chain was sequenced during a study of OX40 agonist ivuxolimab in advanced cancers. CDR3 size: 15 residues. Trimming left V 5 bases short and J 0 bases short, with 11 bases between. The germline V gene has CDR1 MDHEN and CDR2 SYDVKM. General study findings and limits: Among some nonresponders, normalized T-cell clonal expansion was also low.

Points on this clone: The antigen is unknown.

Produced via immunoSEQ multiplex PCR; TCRdb's table is partial and in-frame only. The repertoire holds 60,000 to 90,000 clones, with about 86% as singletons. The origin of this receptor is an adult with an advanced solid tumor such as melanoma, head and neck, liver or kidney cancer. V usage is TRBV28 and J usage is TRBJ1-5, with D perhaps matching TRBD1 (6 bases). This sample comprised CD4+ or CD8+ T cells sorted from blood, obtained in a trial of the OX40 agonist ivuxolimab. The CDR3 DNA is TGTGCCAGCAGTGGGACATCTTATAGCAATCAGCCCCAGCATTTT. This gives the protein CASSGTSYSNQPQHF.